These 28 T cell receptor beta chains share one sample of origin, sequenced in a study of cytomegalovirus exposure and HLA in healthy donors. Clones were read by immunoSEQ multiplex PCR, and TCRdb kept only the in-frame ones, dropping some. The top ten hold 4.2% of the sample, which has under 200,000 clones, 89% seen once. Sequenced: PBMCs. The receptors were sampled from a man between 18 and 35 years old in good health and CMV-seropositive.

This sequence joins TRBV11-2 and TRBJ2-7; D is perhaps TRBD2 (6 bases). The CDR3 is 13 residues long. Trimming removed 5 bases at V and 4 bases at J, with 12 bases between. Germline V gene sequence: CDR1 SGHAT, CDR2 FQNNGV. DNA of the CDR3: TGTGCCAGCAGCCCAGGGACTTTTTACGAGCAGTACTTC. Its protein product is CASSPGTFYEQYF.

V is TRBV30 and J is TRBJ2-1, with D possibly called TRBD1 or TRBD2 (9 bases each). V was cut by 3 bases and J by 0 bases, with 24 bases left in between. Germline V gene data show CDR1 as GTSNPN and CDR2 as SVGIG (reference sequence). The length of the CDR3 is 19 residues. The CDR3 region is CAWSRDRALAGVSYNEQFF. In nucleotides, the CDR3 is TGTGCCTGGAGCCGGGACAGGGCTTTAGCGGGAGTCTCCTACAATGAGCAGTTCTTC.

The chain employs TRBV4-1 and TRBJ2-7; D is unclear. CDR3 length equals 15 residues. Germline V CDR1 and CDR2: MGHRA, YSYEKL. V was clipped by 1 base and J by 3 bases, with 13 bases between them. CDR3 residues: CASSQVSGYFYEQYF. The CDR3 DNA sequence: TGCGCCAGCAGCCAAGTCTCAGGTTACTTCTACGAGCAGTACTTC.

On this clone: The same CDR3 arises from other DNA sequences in this sample as well. The gene calls are TRBV19 and TRBJ2-1, with D maybe TRBD1 (5 bases). The CDR3 is 15 amino acids. Trimming pared 4 bases from V and 0 bases from J, leaving 10 bases between. Looked up from germline, CDR1 is LNHDA and CDR2 is SQIVND (reference sequence). CDR3 sequence: CASSRGGSSYNEQFF. Written as DNA, the CDR3 is TGTGCCAGTAGTAGGGGCGGTAGCTCCTACAATGAGCAGTTCTTC.

The chain links TRBV18 to TRBJ2-7, with 12 bases aligning to TRBD1. V was pared by 3 bases and J by 5 bases, with 5 bases of the junction left unmatched. CDR1 and CDR2 from the germline V gene are KGHSH and LQKENI. The CDR3 is 15 residues long. The CDR3: CASSPAGTGGNEQYF. The CDR3 nucleotides read TGTGCCAGCTCACCTGCCGGGACAGGGGGCAACGAGCAGTACTTC. Full variable domain (outside the CDR3, taken from reference TRBV18 and TRBJ2-7): NAGVMQNPRHLVRRRGQEARLRCSPMKGHSHVYWYRQLPEEGLKFMVYLQKENIIDESGMPKERFSAEFPKEGPSILRIQQVVRGDSAAYFCASSPAGTGGNEQYFGPGTRLTVT.

The chain recombines TRBV19 with TRBJ1-4; 7 bases align to TRBD1. The CDR3 has 15 amino acids. Germline V gene lookup returns CDR1 LNHDA and CDR2 SQIVND (reference sequence). The V gene end was trimmed by 5 bases and the J gene end by 1 base; junction bases not matched to a gene: 4. The CDR3 bases are TGTGCCAGTAGTGTACAGGGGAGAACTAATGAAAAACTGTTTTTT. Translated: CASSVQGRTNEKLFF.

The genes are TRBV19 and TRBJ2-2, with 7 bases fitting TRBD2. V lost 3 bases, J lost 5 bases, and 9 bases stayed unmatched. CDR1 and CDR2 (germline): LNHDA, SQIVND (reference sequence). The CDR3 is 16 residues long. The CDR3 nucleotides are TGTGCCAGTAGTATTGGAGGTCTAGCGGCTACCGGGGAGCTGTTTTTT. Translated, it gives CASSIGGLAATGELFF.

The CDR3 bases are TGTGCCAGCAGGCGGACAGGGGGAAATAATCAGCCCCAGCATTTT. The encoded protein is CASRRTGGNNQPQHF. This rearrangement joins TRBV27 to TRBJ1-5; 10 nucleotides line up with TRBD1. This CDR3 contains 15 residues. J gave up 4 bases and V 6 bases, and 6 bases lay outside the gene matches. The germline CDR1 and CDR2 sequences are MNHEY and SMNVEV (reference sequence).

The V gene is TRBV19, the J gene TRBJ1-2, with D possibly TRBD1 on 5 matching bases. Deletions cut 4 bases from V and 5 bases from J, with 20 bases between. The V gene's germline CDR1 is LNHDA and CDR2 SQIVND (reference sequence). The CDR3 totals 16 residues. CDR3 sequence (DNA): TGTGCCAGTAGTAAGGGTTCAGGGCGTGGGGATTATGGCTACACCTTC. It specifies CASSKGSGRGDYGYTF.

This chain connects TRBV5-1 to TRBJ2-7; TRBD2 is a possible D gene (6 bases). The CDR3 consists of 19 residues. The V end was cut by 0 bases, the J end by 3 bases, with 25 bases between. Germline V gives CDR1 SGHRS, CDR2 YFSETQ. The CDR3 nucleotides read TGCGCCAGCAGCTTGGGACTAAGGCTGGGGGGTAGTGGTGACTACGAGCAGTACTTC. Translation: CASSLGLRLGGSGDYEQYF.

The CDR3 spells CASRGLTPPGYTF. DNA of the CDR3: TGTGCCAGCAGGGGACTAACCCCGCCTGGCTACACCTTC. V and J are TRBV2 and TRBJ1-2; tentative D call: TRBD1 (5 bases). Germline V CDR1 and CDR2: SNHLY, FYNNEI. This CDR3 is built from 13 residues. Trimming pared 6 bases from V and 7 bases from J, leaving 15 bases between.

This rearrangement joins TRBV19 to TRBJ1-2; TRBD1 might be the D (5 bases). Germline V gives CDR1 LNHDA, CDR2 SQIVND (reference sequence). V dropped 5 bases and J dropped 3 bases, with 25 bases sitting between them. This CDR3 region has 18 residues. In DNA, the CDR3 is TGTGCCAGTAGTTCAAATGGGTGGCGGGGGTCCTTCCACTATGGCTACACCTTC. Translated, it gives CASSSNGWRGSFHYGYTF.

In DNA, the CDR3 is TGTGCCAGTAGCACGGGAAAGGGGGATGGCTACGAGCAGTACTTC. Its translation: CASSTGKGDGYEQYF. The rearrangement joins TRBV19 to TRBJ2-7; TRBD1 is a possible D gene (6 bases). V was cut by 6 bases and J by 3 bases, with 18 bases left in between. Germline V lookup: CDR1 LNHDA, CDR2 SQIVND (reference sequence). This CDR3 has 15 amino acids.

The chain combines TRBV5-1 with TRBJ1-2, with TRBD1 as a possible D gene (6 bases). V lost 1 base to trimming and J lost 0 bases, with 10 bases between them. The CDR3 contains 15 residues. Germline CDR1 SGHRS, CDR2 YFSETQ. The CDR3 DNA sequence: TGCGCCAGCAGCTTGTACAGGGCTTCTAACTATGGCTACACCTTC. It is translated as CASSLYRASNYGYTF.

J is TRBJ2-1 and V is TRBV15; TRBD2 matches 14 bases. The CDR3 length is 23 residues. J was trimmed by 0 bases and V by 0 bases; bases with no gene match: 16. CDR1 and CDR2 from the germline V gene are LNHNV and YYDKDF (reference sequence). This chain's CDR3 is CATSRDPKLLTSGGGSSYNEQFF. The CDR3 bases are TGTGCCACCAGCAGAGATCCAAAATTATTGACTAGCGGGGGGGGGAGCTCCTACAATGAGCAGTTCTTC. Together with reference TRBV15 and TRBJ2-1, the CDR3 gives the full variable domain: DAMVIQNPRYQVTQFGKPVTLSCSQTLNHNVMYWYQQKSSQAPKLLFHYYDKDFNNEADTPDNFQSRRPNTSFCFLDIRSPGLGDTAMYLCATSRDPKLLTSGGGSSYNEQFFGPGTRLTVL.

This clone showed up just once. The CDR3 DNA is TGTGCCAGCAGTGAATCCGGGACAGGGAATCAGCCCCAGCATTTT. Residues: CASSESGTGNQPQHF. The rearrangement uses TRBV6-1 and TRBJ1-5, with TRBD1 identical over 9 bases. Trimming removed 2 bases from V and 4 bases from J; junction bases left unmatched: 3. Germline V gives CDR1 MNHNS, CDR2 SASEGT. The CDR3 runs 15 residues.

In its sample, this clone was seen once. J is TRBJ2-7 and V is TRBV27; D call uncertain. V lost 2 bases to trimming and J lost 0 bases, with 8 bases between them. The CDR3 is made up of 14 amino acids. The germline V gene encodes CDR1 MNHEY and CDR2 SMNVEV (reference sequence). The CDR3 loop is CASSLLDGSYEQYF. CDR3 coding DNA: TGTGCCAGCAGTTTACTAGACGGCTCCTACGAGCAGTACTTC.

The gene calls are TRBV6-6 and TRBJ2-1; D perhaps matches TRBD1 (5 bases). The germline V gene encodes CDR1 MNHNY and CDR2 SVGAGI (reference sequence). The CDR3 runs 13 residues. V lost 2 bases, J lost 10 bases, and 12 bases lay in between. In nucleotides, the CDR3 is TGTGCCAGCAGTTACGCAGGGCAGCTAGAGCAGTTCTTC. Its protein is CASSYAGQLEQFF.

CDR3 in amino acids: CASSITGVADTQYF. The CDR3 DNA sequence: TGTGCCAGCAGTATTACGGGAGTGGCAGATACGCAGTATTTT. The V call is TRBV2, the J call TRBJ2-3, with a weak D call TRBD2 (6 bases). CDR1 is SNHLY and CDR2 is FYNNEI in the germline V gene. The CDR3 has 14 residues. V was cut by 5 bases and J by 4 bases, with 13 bases left in between.

The V gene is TRBV2, the J gene TRBJ2-3; tentatively, D is TRBD2 (5 bases). Trimming took 7 bases from V and 0 from J, leaving 11 bases between them. Germline V lookup: CDR1 SNHLY, CDR2 FYNNEI. The CDR3 length is 14 residues. CDR3: CASNRETSTDTQYF. CDR3 sequence (DNA): TGTGCCAGCAATAGGGAGACAAGCACAGATACGCAGTATTTT.

This sequence joins TRBV18 and TRBJ2-5; D is unresolved. V shed 6 bases and J shed 5 bases, with 7 bases lying between them. The CDR3 has 11 amino acids. CDR1 is KGHSH, CDR2 LQKENI, per germline. CDR3 in amino acids: CASSLEETQYF. CDR3 sequence (DNA): TGTGCCAGCTCCCTAGAGGAGACCCAGTACTTC.

The chain joins TRBV9 to TRBJ2-7, with TRBD2 matching 8 bases. The germline CDR1 and CDR2 sequences are SGDLS and YYNGEE. V was clipped by 4 bases and J by 0 bases; unmatched bases: 15. CDR3 length: 18 amino acids. DNA of the CDR3: TGTGCCAGCAGCACCCACCCGGGAGGGGGAGGGAGCTCCTACGAGCAGTACTTC. Residues: CASSTHPGGGGSSYEQYF. Variable domain in full (rest from reference TRBV9 and TRBJ2-7): DSGVTQTPKHLITATGQRVTLRCSPRSGDLSVYWYQQSLDQGLQFLIQYYNGEERAKGNILERFSAQQFPDLHSELNLSSLELGDSALYFCASSTHPGGGGSSYEQYFGPGTRLTVT.

The V call is TRBV19, the J call TRBJ1-5, with D unclear. The CDR3 has 13 residues. The V and J ends lost 7 bases and 6 bases respectively, with 13 bases between them. Germline V gene lookup returns CDR1 LNHDA and CDR2 SQIVND (reference sequence). CDR3 region: CASKAEGFQPQHF. CDR3 nucleotides: TGTGCCAGTAAGGCTGAGGGATTTCAGCCCCAGCATTTT. The variable domain in full, completed from reference TRBV19 and TRBJ1-5, reads DGGITQSPKYLFRKEGQNVTLSCEQNLNHDAMYWYRQDPGQGLRLIYYSQIVNDFQKGDIAEGYSVSREKKESFPLTVTSAQKNPTAFYLCASKAEGFQPQHFGDGTRLSIL.

This clone was recorded once. The rearrangement joins TRBV4-1 to TRBJ1-1; the match to TRBD1 covers 8 bases. The CDR3 has 13 residues. Germline-derived CDR1 and CDR2 are MGHRA and YSYEKL. J gave up 11 bases and V 4 bases, and 9 bases lay outside the gene matches. This CDR3 reads CASSPGQGRHAFF. In DNA, the CDR3 is TGCGCCAGCAGCCCCGGACAGGGACGACACGCTTTCTTT.

In DNA, the CDR3 is TGTGCCAGCAGCCTAGGGGCCAGAAGCTATGGCTACACCTTC. Protein product: CASSLGARSYGYTF. J is TRBJ1-2 and V is TRBV7-2; maybe TRBD1 (5 bases). This CDR3 comprises 14 residues. V lost 5 bases, J lost 4 bases, and 14 bases lay in between. Germline V lookup: CDR1 SGHTA, CDR2 FQGNSA.

V usage is TRBV10-3 and J usage is TRBJ1-4; 7 nucleotides agree with TRBD1. CDR3 size: 17 residues. V dropped 3 bases and J dropped 8; count of bases not matched to a gene: 15. Germline loops: CDR1 ENHRY, CDR2 SYGVKD. The CDR3: CAISESPLVQGIEKLFF. In nucleotides, the CDR3 is TGTGCCATCAGTGAATCCCCCCTGGTACAGGGGATCGAAAAACTGTTTTTT.

The chain has TRBV7-9 and TRBJ2-1; possible D gene TRBD1, 6 bases. The V gene lost 2 bases and the J gene lost 6 bases, with 11 bases spanning the gap. The length of the CDR3 is 14 residues. The germline gives CDR1 SEHNR, CDR2 FQNEAQ (reference sequence). The CDR3 loop is CASSLRVGGNEQFF. CDR3 nucleotides: TGTGCCAGCAGCTTACGGGTAGGGGGCAATGAGCAGTTCTTC.

J is TRBJ2-1 and V is TRBV7-9; 10 bases are shared with TRBD2. The V gene's germline CDR1 is SEHNR and CDR2 FQNEAQ (reference sequence). The CDR3 loop spans 15 amino acids. V shed 4 bases and J 5 bases; nucleotides not matched to a gene: 5. In DNA form, the CDR3 reads TGTGCCAGCAGCTCCGGGACTAGCGTAGACAATGAGCAGTTCTTC. Translated: CASSSGTSVDNEQFF. The variable domain in full, with the rest retrieved from reference TRBV7-9 and TRBJ2-1, is DTGVSQNPRHKITKRGQNVTFRCDPISEHNRLYWYRQTLGQGPEFLTYFQNEAQLEKSRLLSDRFSAERPKGSFSTLEIQRTEQGDSAMYLCASSSGTSVDNEQFFGPGTRLTVL.